The clone carrying this TCR beta chain appeared many times. This sample was taken from a study of T cells in Graves' hyperthyroidism and ophthalmopathy. Per germline, CDR1 PRHDT and CDR2 FYEKMQ (reference sequence). Trimming shortened V by 0 bases and J by 7 bases, and 6 bases separated the two germline ends. This CDR3 spans 12 amino acids. Amplification targeted TCR beta CDR3 regions from RNA transcripts. HTBI primers were employed in a first-round RT-PCR of the TCR CDR3. MiXCR, run by TCRdb on the multiplex PCR reads, gives a single entry per CDR3 protein. Here the sample spans some 400,000 distinct CDR3 sequences, 15% to 20% being singletons.

Sequenced sample: blood. The TCR was taken from a young woman with Graves' hyperthyroidism. The chain uses TRBV13 and TRBJ1-1; D gene uncertain. CDR3 sequence: CASSLGGIEAFF. CDR3 bases: TGTGCCAGCAGCTTAGGAGGAATTGAAGCTTTCTTT. Supplemented by reference TRBV13 and TRBJ1-1, the full variable domain reads AAGVIQSPRHLIKEKRETATLKCYPIPRHDTVYWYQQGPGQDPQFLISFYEKMQSDKGSIPDRFSAQQFSDYHSELNMSSLELGDSALYFCASSLGGIEAFFGQGTRLTVV.